This is a list of T cell receptor beta chains from one sample in a study of blood T cells in healthy people across ages. Each CDR3 protein is one row after TCRdb ran MiXCR on the 5' RACE reads. The sample carries roughly 830,000 distinct CDR3 sequences, under 80% recorded once. The material sequenced was blood. These receptors all stem from a man aged 25-45 years in good health. Each CDR3 is given without its conserved first and last residue.

TRBV12-3/TRBV12-4	ASRSGTNTGELF
TRBV20-1	SASRAGGDEQF
TRBV10-3	AIRDRGLHEQF
TRBV4-2	ASSQDTGDRVRLSPLH
TRBV27	ASKSRRVQETQY
TRBV29-1	SVSAGGFYEQY
TRBV10-3	AINPGQQQETQY
TRBV20-1	SVRGISYEQY
TRBV6-2/TRBV6-3	ASSDRDRKRGYT
TRBV7-2	ASSLSGGQETQY
TRBV12-3/TRBV12-4	ASSLPGQYYGYT
TRBV6-1	ASRNPGQETQY
TRBV4-3	ASSQDWKAYSNQPQH
TRBV7-6	ASSLETGLYEQY
TRBV20-1	SARDTRGGNSVKNIQY
TRBV9	ASSVEGSGAGRDEQF
TRBV6-2/TRBV6-3	ASSSTGVKGQPQH
TRBV7-2	ASSLVGSRALAKNIQY
TRBV7-2	ASSSGRLGTATQY
TRBV6-4	ASSDLLAEFLTDTQY
TRBV4-3	ASSPTGYHGYT
TRBV4-3	ASSDPGQPHYEQY
TRBV5-1	ASRVGYNEQF
TRBV10-3	AISDSGGAFRETQY
TRBV20-1	SARNSQGGNQPQH
TRBV6-4	ASSVPEGDPSFYNEQF
TRBV14	ASRNRDRSPYTEAF
TRBV24-1	ATSRTGFGNEQF
TRBV20-1	SASLLAGAYEQY
TRBV24-1	ATSATKGSSCEQY
TRBV27	ASRRGGSYEQY
TRBV4-1	ASSREQGGEQY
TRBV7-9	ASSFQASGGSDTQY
TRBV7-2	ASSPLAGDTGELF
TRBV9	ASSVDTNYGYT
TRBV29-1	SVFGQGAHGTQY
TRBV19	ASSIDRGRATGEAF
TRBV6-6	ASSGGGSYEQY
TRBV20-1	SARTRDNAYNEQF
TRBV7-2	ASSRLDDTQY
TRBV20-1	SARDGEETQY
TRBV6-2/TRBV6-3	ASSDVGEKYNEQY
TRBV4-2	ASSQAGGGRSYEQY
TRBV29-1	SGRRDRVDEQY
TRBV18	ASSPYPGGSGEQF
TRBV7-3	ASSSAQGGNEQY
TRBV29-1	SVTLGTGGTEAF